This T cell receptor beta chain was captured in a study of PD-1 blockade in classical Hodgkin lymphoma. Specified time point: cycle 4 day 1 (C4D1), after 5 to 7 weeks of nivolumab. Each patient relapsed following autologous stem cell transplantation, and prior brentuximab vedotin exposure differed. Sequencing used immunoSEQ multiplex PCR; TCRdb keeps in-frame clones, though not all of them. The top ten hold roughly 12% of the sample, which has about 46,000 clones, roughly 80% seen once. Overall study results and limits: The repertoire differences lack a defined cause, possibly disease activity or prior therapy. Compared with healthy donors, newly diagnosed patients reportedly showed lower baseline TCR diversity. Baseline diversity was lower in partial responders and progressors than complete responders.

Regarding this clone: Its target is not known.

The germline V gene has CDR1 SGHNT and CDR2 YENEEA. V lost 7 bases and J 6 bases, leaving 18 bases between the germline ends. The CDR3 extends over 15 amino acids. This receptor was taken from a human donor with classical Hodgkin lymphoma. V usage is TRBV11-3 and J usage is TRBJ2-2, with D possibly being TRBD1 or TRBD2 (5 bases each). Here the sequenced sample was peripheral blood mononuclear cells (PBMCs), taken before the fourth cycle of nivolumab. The CDR3 spells CASTTSGTQAGELFF. The CDR3 nucleotides read TGTGCCAGCACCACCTCCGGGACGCAAGCCGGGGAGCTGTTTTTT.